This T cell receptor beta chain was observed in a study of blood T cell repertoires in COVID-19. Turning to the study itself: Samples taken during acute and convalescent COVID-19 were collected in the United States, Italy and Spain. PBMCs, B-cell-depleted T cells, or T cells provided the cDNA or gDNA that made up the material.

The junction had 8 bases not matched to a gene; V was cut back by 8 bases and J by 4 bases. Germline V lookup: CDR1 SNHLY, CDR2 FYNNEI. CDR3 length: 13 residues. There are a few counts of this clone. The table came from immunoSEQ multiplex PCR; TCRdb's copy has only in-frame clones and leaves some out. The profile shows roughly 160,000 clones, 80% to 90% of them singletons. The specimen was peripheral blood. The V and J genes are TRBV2 and TRBJ2-7; 7 nucleotides line up with TRBD1. The sequence came from a woman aged 55-70 years who had recovered from COVID-19. DNA for the CDR3: TGTGCCAGCTCGGCAGGGGGTTTGTACGAGCAGTACTTC. It encodes CASSAGGLYEQYF.